A single sample gave rise to the 10 T cell receptor beta chains below, sequenced in a study of response to subunit inactivated influenza vaccine. Each CDR3 protein gets one entry after TCRdb re-called the RT-PCR reads with MiXCR. The table lists roughly 760,000 distinct CDR3 sequences, approximately 22% of them singletons. The source material was PBMCs from blood, sampled around 5 days after vaccination. The receptors here all came from a man aged 50-59 years who received an inactivated influenza vaccine.

The chain is built from TRBV7-2 and TRBJ2-2; D is unresolved. Per the germline V gene, CDR1 is SGHTA and CDR2 is FQGNSA. The CDR3 runs 13 residues. V was trimmed by 11 bases and J by 6 bases, leaving 16 bases between them. CDR3 nucleotide sequence: TGTGCCTCTAGACCCCCAGGACCCGGGGAGCTGTTTTTT. It codes for CASRPPGPGELFF.

The gene calls are TRBV12-2 and TRBJ1-4; the DNA was not used to check the table's D call, TRBD1. TRBV12-2 is flagged as a pseudogene. CDR3 length: 14 amino acids. CDR3 DNA: TGTGCAAGTCGCTCCCCCCGGGGGGGTGAAAAACTGTTTTTT. This gives the protein CASRSPRGGEKLFF.

This clonotype was recorded a few times. The chain carries TRBV11-2 and TRBJ2-2; 13 nucleotides match TRBD2. Germline assignment: CDR1 SGHAT and CDR2 FQNNGV. The CDR3 totals 19 residues. Trimming at V came to 5 bases and at J to 3 bases, leaving 12 bases not matched to a gene. The CDR3 spells CASSGPGLAGYHDTGELFF. The CDR3 DNA reads as TGTGCCAGCAGCGGCCCGGGACTAGCGGGGTATCATGACACCGGGGAGCTGTTTTTT.

CDR3 nucleotides: TGCAGTGCTAGGGGGACAGGGGTCAACACCGGGGAGCTGTTTTTT. The encoded protein is CSARGTGVNTGELFF. This chain uses TRBV20-1 with TRBJ2-2; 10 positions agree with TRBD1. This CDR3 region has 15 residues. Trimming removed 3 bases from V and 2 bases from J; junction bases left unmatched: 3. CDR1 and CDR2 from the germline V gene are DFQATT and SNEGSKA (reference sequence).

The chain employs TRBV29-1 and TRBJ2-3; a weak D match, TRBD2 (6 bases). Per the germline V gene, CDR1 is SQVTM and CDR2 is ANQGSEA. Trimming removed 5 bases at V and 2 bases at J, with 11 bases between. The length of the CDR3 is 13 residues. Here the CDR3 reads CSVRAGTTDTQYF. Written as DNA, the CDR3 is TGCAGCGTTCGGGCGGGGACCACAGATACGCAGTATTTT.

In this sample, this clonotype turned up a few times. The chain recombines TRBV12-3 or TRBV12-4 with TRBJ2-1; TRBD2 aligns across 10 bases. The CDR3 sequence is 14 residues long. J gave up 6 bases and V 6 bases, and 5 bases lay outside the gene matches. CDR3 amino acids: CASRFSGGANEQFF. CDR3 DNA: TGTGCCAGCAGGTTCAGCGGGGGGGCCAATGAGCAGTTCTTC.

The chain carries TRBV28 and TRBJ2-7; D unclear. The V gene lost 2 bases and the J gene lost 7 bases, with 15 bases spanning the gap. The CDR3 is made up of 14 amino acids. Germline loops: CDR1 MDHEN, CDR2 SYDVKM. The CDR3 region has the DNA TGTGCCAGCAGTTTAAAAGGCACCCACGGGGAGCAGTACTTC. Translation gives CASSLKGTHGEQYF.

The V and J genes are TRBV11-2 and TRBJ2-5, with D possibly being TRBD1 or TRBD2 (8 bases each). CDR1 is SGHAT and CDR2 is FQNNGV in the germline V gene. V shed 5 bases and J shed 4 bases, with 26 bases lying between them. The CDR3 consists of 18 residues. DNA of the CDR3: TGTGCCAGCAGCCAGGGGGCTAGCGGGTGGGAAGCGATAGAGACCCAGTACTTC. It is translated as CASSQGASGWEAIETQYF.

This clonotype has a handful of counts. CDR3 in DNA: TGCGCCAGCAGCTTGGGGCGGGAGAATAGCAATCAGCCCCAGCATTTT. This translates into CASSLGRENSNQPQHF. The V and J genes are TRBV5-1 and TRBJ1-5; D unclear. CDR3 length equals 16 residues. Germline V gene sequence: CDR1 SGHRS, CDR2 YFSETQ. The V and J ends lost 0 bases and 0 bases respectively, with 10 bases between them. Drawing the rest from reference TRBV5-1 and TRBJ1-5, the complete variable domain is KAGVTQTPRYLIKTRGQQVTLSCSPISGHRSVSWYQQTPGQGLQFLFEYFSETQRNKGNFPGRFSGRQFSNSRSEMNVSTLELGDSALYLCASSLGRENSNQPQHFGDGTRLSIL.

This rearrangement joins TRBV9 to TRBJ2-1; D unclear. Germline V gene lookup returns CDR1 SGDLS and CDR2 YYNGEE. This CDR3 contains 15 residues. Trimming removed 1 base from V and 0 bases from J, with 8 bases in between. The CDR3 is CASSVFSTSYNEQFF. DNA for the CDR3: TGTGCCAGCAGCGTATTCAGTACCTCCTACAATGAGCAGTTCTTC.